This section outlines one T cell receptor (beta chain) sequence together with its context. As yet, its antigen is unknown. This sample was included in a study of cytomegalovirus exposure and HLA in healthy donors. Whole-study findings and limits: CMV serostatus stood as the only immune exposure information on hand. Some segments of the V type, notably TRBV6-2 and TRBV6-3, were excluded as indistinguishable. Later genetic work tied a missense DCLRE1C variant to beta-chain V and J trimming.

The PCR made use of 60 Vbeta and 13 Jbeta primers. Profiled with immunoSEQ multiplex PCR; TCRdb holds only in-frame clones, not every one. The sample includes hundreds of thousands of clones, approximately 78% of them seen just once. Trimming removed 1 base at V and 4 bases at J, with 13 bases between. This CDR3 comprises 15 residues. Germline lookup yields CDR1 SGHRS and CDR2 YFSETQ. The receptor comes from a boy aged 5 to 17 in good health and CMV-seronegative. The rearrangement uses TRBV5-1 and TRBJ2-3, with D uncertain. Sequenced material: PBMCs. The CDR3, as DNA: TGCGCCAGCAGCTTGACTACGGGTCGAGCAGATACGCAGTATTTT. Amino acids: CASSLTTGRADTQYF. The entire variable domain, with the rest obtained from reference TRBV5-1 and TRBJ2-3, is as follows: KAGVTQTPRYLIKTRGQQVTLSCSPISGHRSVSWYQQTPGQGLQFLFEYFSETQRNKGNFPGRFSGRQFSNSRSEMNVSTLELGDSALYLCASSLTTGRADTQYFGPGTRLTVL.